This TCR beta chain comes out of a study of cytomegalovirus exposure and HLA in healthy donors. Findings and limits, study-wide: Through in vitro validation, a few CMV-associated chains were shown to be specific for CMV antigens.

The J segment lost 0 bases and the V segment lost 5 bases, leaving 7 bases of the junction unmatched. CDR1 and CDR2 (germline): SEHNR, FQNEAQ (reference sequence). The CDR3 loop spans 16 amino acids. Profiling relied on immunoSEQ multiplex PCR, and the TCRdb table lists in-frame clones only, not all of them. The data hold some 160,000 clones, with 90% to 95% observed a single time. On this clone: What it recognizes is unknown.

The specimen was PBMCs. The sequence derives from a man between 18 and 29 years old in good health and CMV-seronegative. The rearrangement uses TRBV7-9 and TRBJ1-3; 7 bases are shared with TRBD1. This CDR3 is CASSPKTGLSGNTIYF. The DNA for the CDR3 is TGTGCCAGCAGCCCTAAGACAGGGCTCTCTGGAAACACCATATATTTT.